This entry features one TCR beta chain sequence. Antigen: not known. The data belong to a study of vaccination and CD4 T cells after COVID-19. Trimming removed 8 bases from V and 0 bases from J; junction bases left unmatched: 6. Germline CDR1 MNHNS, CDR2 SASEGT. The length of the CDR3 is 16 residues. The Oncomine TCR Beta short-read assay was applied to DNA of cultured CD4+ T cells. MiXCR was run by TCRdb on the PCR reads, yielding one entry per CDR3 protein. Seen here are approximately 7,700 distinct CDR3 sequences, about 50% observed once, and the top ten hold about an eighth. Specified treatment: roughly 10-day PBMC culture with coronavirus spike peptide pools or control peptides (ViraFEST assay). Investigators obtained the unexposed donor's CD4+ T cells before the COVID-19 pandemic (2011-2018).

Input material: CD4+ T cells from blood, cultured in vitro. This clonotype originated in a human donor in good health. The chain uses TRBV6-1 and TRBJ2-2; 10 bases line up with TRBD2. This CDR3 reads CASRSLAGANTGELFF. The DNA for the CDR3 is TGTGCCAGCCGGTCCCTAGCGGGAGCGAACACCGGGGAGCTGTTTTTT.